This T cell receptor (beta chain) was sequenced in a study of blood T cell repertoires in COVID-19. Whole-study context: Italy, Spain and the United States were the sources of the convalescent and acute COVID-19 samples. In each case, the material was cDNA or gDNA derived from T cells, B-cell-depleted T cells, or PBMCs.

In the authors' workflow: Amplified reference gene primers provided the basis for estimating nucleated cell counts. TCRdb's copy holds only in-frame clones and misses some; the assay was immunoSEQ multiplex PCR. The DNA gave D and trimming, while V, J and clone size come from that table. Among about 200,000 clones listed, around 84% were seen once. Deletions cut 10 bases from V and 2 bases from J, with 12 bases between. Germline loops: CDR1 WSHSY, CDR2 SAAADI. The CDR3 contains 12 residues. The sample comprised peripheral blood. The source is a human donor in a cohort sampled during active COVID-19. The rearrangement links TRBV10-2 to TRBJ2-7, with a weak D call TRBD1 (6 bases). The CDR3 DNA is TGCGCCACTGAGGGGGAAACCTACGAGCAGTACTTC. Its protein product is CATEGETYEQYF.